Here is one T cell receptor (beta chain) with its context. The antigen remains unidentified. The data originate from a study of cytomegalovirus exposure and HLA in healthy donors. Study-wide results and limits: Altogether, 160 or so TCR beta chains were recorded as cytomegalovirus-associated. In vitro confirmation showed a few CMV-associated chains to be CMV antigen specific. Productive rates of about 90% or about 30% were seen for most TCR beta V segments in an earlier analysis. Highly shared variants forming one cluster were likely a sequencing artifact.

The PCR contained 60 Vbeta and 13 Jbeta primers. Data came from immunoSEQ multiplex PCR; TCRdb stores just in-frame clones and leaves some out. Among 150,000 to 200,000 clones, over 75% were seen once, and the ten largest hold about 1.9%. CDR3 length: 14 residues. V lost 5 bases, J lost 6 bases, and 14 bases lay in between. The germline V gene encodes CDR1 MNHEY and CDR2 SMNVEV (reference sequence). The rearrangement joins TRBV27 to TRBJ1-5; D uncertain. Sequenced sample: PBMCs. This clonotype was obtained from a woman younger than 30 in good health and CMV-seronegative. CDR3 amino acids: CASSLRGGGQPQHF. CDR3 sequence (DNA): TGTGCCAGCAGTCTGAGAGGAGGCGGTCAGCCCCAGCATTTT.